The 25 T cell receptor beta chains given below trace back to one sample, sequenced in a study of regulatory T cells in long-lasting Graves disease. This sample's time point: newly diagnosed GD, antithyroid drugs for less than 3 months. Scientists built the TCR library using RNA that was extracted from PBMCs. To make TCR beta libraries, researchers used iRepertoire HTBI primers and Arm-PCR of CDR3 regions. TCRdb re-called the multiplex PCR reads with MiXCR, one entry per CDR3 protein. The sample has 400,000 to 500,000 distinct CDR3 sequences, 14% seen once. This same sample was also taken into another study, of T cells in Graves' hyperthyroidism and ophthalmopathy.

Specimen: peripheral blood mononuclear cells (PBMCs), collected at new diagnosis, from a patient treated with antithyroid drugs. These receptors were obtained from a woman in her 50s with Graves disease.

The rearrangement uses TRBV27 and TRBJ2-3; 8 bases fit TRBD2. This CDR3 has 14 residues. With 3 bases clipped from V and 4 bases from J, the junction kept 3 bases outside the gene matches. Looked up from germline, CDR1 is MNHEY and CDR2 is SMNVEV (reference sequence). The CDR3 nucleotides are TGTGCCAGCAGTTTCTGGCGGGAGGCAGATACGCAGTATTTT. Protein product: CASSFWREADTQYF.

The rearrangement uses TRBV2 and TRBJ2-7, with 10 bases identical to TRBD2. CDR3 length: 15 residues. V trimming: 6 bases; J trimming: 6 bases; junction bases outside the gene matches: 11. Germline-derived CDR1 and CDR2 are SNHLY and FYNNEI. CDR3 DNA sequence: TGTGCCAGCAGGGTGGGCCTAGCGGGAGTTGGCGAGCAGTACTTC. This codes for CASRVGLAGVGEQYF. Using reference TRBV2 and TRBJ2-7 for the parts outside the CDR3, the full variable domain is EPEVTQTPSHQVTQMGQEVILRCVPISNHLYFYWYRQILGQKVEFLVSFYNNEISEKSEIFDDQFSVERPDGSNFTLKIRSTKLEDSAMYFCASRVGLAGVGEQYFGPGTRLTVT.

In this sample, this clonotype turned up a few times. This sequence joins TRBV27 and TRBJ1-1, with 7 bases fitting TRBD1. The CDR3 is made up of 15 amino acids. Germline values: CDR1 MNHEY, CDR2 SMNVEV (reference sequence). Trimming took 3 bases from V and 0 from J; bases not matched to a gene: 4. The CDR3 region has the DNA TGTGCCAGCAGTTTTCAGACAGGGTTGAACACTGAAGCTTTCTTT. It is translated as CASSFQTGLNTEAFF.

This clonotype was counted only a few times. The chain links TRBV24-1 to TRBJ2-1; 16 nucleotides align to TRBD2. Germline V gene sequence: CDR1 KGHDR, CDR2 SFDVKD. The CDR3 sequence is 21 residues long. V gave up 0 bases and J gave up 0 bases; unmatched junction bases: 7. CDR3: CATSDLPGTSGREFSYNEQFF. The CDR3 region has the DNA TGTGCCACCAGTGATTTGCCCGGGACTAGCGGGAGGGAGTTCTCCTACAATGAGCAGTTCTTC.

This clonotype came up many times. V is TRBV9 and J is TRBJ2-5; no firm D call. CDR1 SGDLS and CDR2 YYNGEE come from the germline V gene. The CDR3 length is 12 residues. V lost 4 bases and J lost 0, with 4 bases in between. The CDR3 sequence is CASSSHQETQYF. In DNA, the CDR3 is TGTGCCAGCAGCTCCCACCAAGAGACCCAGTACTTC.

In its sample, this clonotype was seen many times. This chain links TRBV28 with TRBJ1-1, with 9 bases identical to TRBD1. Germline CDR1 and CDR2: MDHEN and SYDVKM. Trimming took 5 bases from V and 3 from J; bases not matched to a gene: 7. The CDR3 is made up of 15 amino acids. The CDR3 sequence: CASSTGGAVDTEAFF. The CDR3 DNA follows: TGTGCCAGCAGTACAGGGGGCGCGGTGGACACTGAAGCTTTCTTT. Looking up the rest from reference TRBV28 and TRBJ1-1 gives the full variable domain: DVKVTQSSRYLVKRTGEKVFLECVQDMDHENMFWYRQDPGLGLRLIYFSYDVKMKEKGDIPEGYSVSREKKERFSLILESASTNQTSMYLCASSTGGAVDTEAFFGQGTRLTVV.

The chain joins TRBV10-3 to TRBJ2-7; 10 bases match TRBD1. V was pared by 6 bases and J by 6 bases, with 17 bases of the junction left unmatched. This CDR3 region has 17 residues. Per germline, CDR1 ENHRY and CDR2 SYGVKD. In nucleotides, the CDR3 is TGTGCCATCAGCACCTCGGGACAGGGGTTTATACGTAGCGAGCAGTACTTC. This translates into CAISTSGQGFIRSEQYF.

The sample holds many counts of this clonotype. V gene TRBV28 combines with J gene TRBJ2-7; 7 positions match TRBD1. V gave up 7 bases and J gave up 1 base; unmatched junction bases: 10. The CDR3 extends over 15 amino acids. The germline V gene has CDR1 MDHEN and CDR2 SYDVKM. CDR3 in amino acids: CASIPGWDSSYEQYF. CDR3 DNA sequence: TGTGCCAGCATCCCGGGGTGGGACAGTTCCTACGAGCAGTACTTC.

This clonotype appeared a few times. With a much larger clone just one base away, this may be a read error. The chain carries TRBV18 and TRBJ1-1; D not certain. CDR3 length: 14 residues. CDR1 and CDR2 from the germline V gene are KGHSH and LQKENI. CDR3 loop: CVSSPSAMNTEAFF. In nucleotides, the CDR3 is TGTGTCAGCTCACCTTCGGCGATGAACACTGAAGCTTTCTTT.

The table lists this clonotype with many counts. The chain has TRBV11-1 and TRBJ2-1, with D hard to call. Germline lookup yields CDR1 SGHAT and CDR2 FQDESV (reference sequence). V gave up 5 bases and J gave up 4 bases, with 18 bases separating them. The CDR3 is made up of 16 amino acids. The CDR3 loop is CASSPGEPSGYNEQFF. CDR3 nucleotides: TGTGCCAGCAGCCCGGGCGAGCCGTCTGGTTACAATGAGCAGTTCTTC.

There are a few counts of this clonotype. The CDR3 protein is CASSSSSGGNEQYF. The CDR3 DNA reads TGCGCCAGCAGCTCCAGCTCCGGAGGGAACGAGCAGTACTTC. The chain uses TRBV5-1 and TRBJ2-7; perhaps TRBD2 as D (6 bases). Trimming removed 3 bases at V and 5 bases at J, with 15 bases between. Looked up from germline, CDR1 is SGHRS and CDR2 is YFSETQ. The CDR3 runs to 14 residues.

This clonotype was found a few times. The rearrangement uses TRBV3-1 and TRBJ1-2, with D possibly being TRBD1 (6 bases). Germline V lookup: CDR1 LGHDT, CDR2 YNNKEL (reference sequence). The CDR3 extends over 16 amino acids. V gave up 3 bases and J gave up 2 bases, with 16 bases separating them. CDR3 coding DNA: TGTGCCAGCAGCCAGGCGACAGGAGCGATAAACTATGGCTACACCTTC. Translating gives CASSQATGAINYGYTF.

V usage is TRBV30 and J usage is TRBJ2-1; possible D gene TRBD1, 5 bases. Germline V lookup: CDR1 GTSNPN, CDR2 SVGIG (reference sequence). The CDR3 totals 14 residues. The ends were cut back, 2 bases at V and 8 bases at J, with 16 bases in the middle. This CDR3 reads CAWSQGQSLHEQFF. CDR3 sequence (DNA): TGTGCCTGGAGTCAGGGTCAGTCCCTTCATGAGCAGTTCTTC.

This clonotype occurred many times. An end of the junction does not agree with germline; a read error may underlie this. The J gene is TRBJ2-2, the V gene TRBV12-3 or TRBV12-4; D gene ambiguous. CDR3 length: 15 amino acids. The CDR3 DNA follows: TGTGCCAGCACTTTAGGAAGGGCCGCGGCCGGGGAGCTGTTTTTT. This sequence encodes CASTLGRAAAGELFF.

A few counts support this clonotype. The chain uses TRBV2 and TRBJ1-3; D uncertain. Germline CDR1 reads SNHLY; CDR2 reads FYNNEI. CDR3 length: 14 residues. V dropped 5 bases and J dropped 0 bases, with 8 bases sitting between them. The CDR3 loop is CASSSASSGNTIYF. The CDR3 DNA reads as TGTGCCAGCAGTAGTGCCAGCTCTGGAAACACCATATATTTT.

In this sample, this clonotype turned up many times. This chain connects TRBV18 to TRBJ2-1, with D perhaps matching TRBD1 (5 bases). V was cut by 2 bases and J by 5 bases, with 10 bases left in between. This CDR3 has 14 residues. Germline CDR1 reads KGHSH; CDR2 reads LQKENI. The CDR3, as DNA: TGTGCCAGCTCACCAAATGACAGTGACAATGAGCAGTTCTTC. Encoded protein: CASSPNDSDNEQFF.

This clonotype has just a few counts. The chain uses TRBV20-1 and TRBJ2-7, with D possibly called TRBD1 or TRBD2 (6 bases each). Looked up from germline, CDR1 is DFQATT and CDR2 is SNEGSKA (reference sequence). V lost 3 bases and J 3 bases, leaving 18 bases between the germline ends. This CDR3 has 15 residues. CDR3 region: CSASGGPLTFYEQYF. DNA for the CDR3: TGCAGTGCTAGCGGGGGCCCCTTGACCTTCTACGAGCAGTACTTC.

The rearrangement joins TRBV12-3 or TRBV12-4 to TRBJ1-5; the D is unclear. The CDR3 contains 15 residues. Trimming took off 5 bases at V and 4 bases at J, with 15 bases between the two ends. In nucleotides, the CDR3 is TGTGCCAGCAGTCTCGACATAAGTGAGAATCAGCCCCAGCATTTT. Its translation: CASSLDISENQPQHF.

V usage is TRBV28 and J usage is TRBJ1-2; D gene unclear. With 1 base removed from V and 4 bases from J, the gap between germline ends came to 7 bases. Germline V gene sequence: CDR1 MDHEN, CDR2 SYDVKM. This CDR3 has 13 residues. CDR3 sequence: CASSLSALYGYTF. DNA of the CDR3: TGTGCCAGCAGTTTATCTGCCCTCTATGGCTACACCTTC.

The chain has TRBV12-3 or TRBV12-4 and TRBJ2-1, with TRBD2 matching 7 bases. The CDR3 covers 13 residues. The V and J ends lost 5 bases and 10 bases, in that order; junction bases with no gene match: 8. The CDR3 DNA follows: TGTGCCAGCAGTCCGACTAGCACCGCGGAGCAGTTCTTC. This gives the protein CASSPTSTAEQFF.

This clonotype was detected a few times. Relative to the germline gene, one junction end is altered; a read error may explain this. The rearrangement links TRBV12-3 or TRBV12-4 to TRBJ2-3; TRBD1 matches 8 bases. The CDR3 is 15 residues long. CDR3 loop: CASGLLQGATDTQYF. For the CDR3, the DNA is TGTGCCAGCGGTTTACTCCAGGGGGCCACAGATACGCAGTATTTT.

V and J are TRBV4-1 and TRBJ2-5, with a possible D match to TRBD2 (6 bases). The germline V and J ends were trimmed by 1 base and 6 bases, with 18 bases remaining between them. CDR3 length: 16 residues. The germline V gene encodes CDR1 MGHRA and CDR2 YSYEKL. In DNA form, the CDR3 reads TGCGCCAGCAGCCAAGGGGCGACTAGTTGGGGGAAGACCCAGTACTTC. This translates into CASSQGATSWGKTQYF.

Ten or more counts support this clonotype. The V gene is TRBV12-3 or TRBV12-4, the J gene TRBJ2-7; D perhaps matches TRBD2 (5 bases). There are 14 residues in the CDR3. V lost 3 bases and J lost 0, with 9 bases in between. The CDR3 sequence: CASSLASLSYEQYF. CDR3 nucleotides: TGTGCCAGCAGTTTGGCTAGCCTCTCCTACGAGCAGTACTTC.

This clonotype was counted a few times. The chain uses TRBV11-2 and TRBJ2-5, with 9 bases lining up with TRBD2. Germline CDR1 SGHAT, CDR2 FQNNGV. The ends lost 5 bases at V and 7 bases at J; junction bases unmatched: 11. The CDR3 has 15 amino acids. Here the CDR3 reads CASSPNPGLAATQYF. The CDR3 DNA is TGTGCCAGCAGCCCTAACCCGGGACTAGCTGCGACCCAGTACTTC.

This chain links TRBV5-1 with TRBJ2-5; D not certain. Germline CDR1 is SGHRS and CDR2 is YFSETQ. This CDR3 contains 17 residues. V dropped 0 bases and J dropped 2 bases, with 17 bases sitting between them. In DNA, the CDR3 is TGCGCCAGCAGCTTGGGCGGCTTCACAGACGTACAAGAGACCCAGTACTTC. Protein product: CASSLGGFTDVQETQYF.